This T cell receptor (beta chain) appears in the sequencing data of a study of shared clonotypes between healthy human individuals. Study at large: Per donor, CD8 memory used one plate, CD8 naive used two, CD4 memory used three and CD4 naive used three.

Samples underwent the assay at deep level. Repertoires were generated with immunoSEQ multiplex PCR, while TCRdb's copy carries only in-frame clones and drops some. The data show about 2.1 million clones, about 92% seen once. Worth noting for this clone: Its antigen is as yet unknown.

Regarding the study as a whole: Sharing across four donors was highest in naive CD4 (around 5%) and lowest in memory CD8 (about 0.4%). Generation probabilities were higher for clonotypes shared across all four sorted-subset donors than for unshared ones.

The germline CDR1 and CDR2 sequences are SEHNR and FQNEAQ (reference sequence). The CDR3 has 13 amino acids. The V gene lost 10 bases and the J gene lost 7 bases, with 17 bases spanning the gap. CD45RO negativity and positive selection for CCR7 defined naive CD8 cells, a population that excluded terminally differentiated effector memory CD45RA+ cells. The clonotype was recovered from a man younger than 35 in good health. Some clones in this sample may be carry-over from other donors' samples. Sequencing was performed on naive CD8+ T cells from PBMCs. V and J are TRBV7-9 and TRBJ2-1, with D perhaps given as TRBD1 or TRBD2 (5 bases each). In nucleotides, the CDR3 is TGTGCCACCGACTCCCGCTGGGGGAATGAGCAGTTCTTC. This sequence encodes CATDSRWGNEQFF.